This T cell receptor beta chain was profiled in a study of blood T cell repertoires in COVID-19. In the study overall: Collection of acute and convalescent COVID-19 samples took place in the United States, Italy and Spain. PBMCs, B-cell-depleted T cells, or T cells were the source of the cDNA or gDNA that made up the material.

Germline V gene data show CDR1 as LNHDA and CDR2 as SQIVND (reference sequence). Trimming cost V 9 bases and J 0 bases; bases outside gene matches: 2. The CDR3 has 13 amino acids. Authors' methods: It was from reference gene primer amplification that nucleated cell counts were estimated. The method was immunoSEQ multiplex PCR; TCRdb's version includes in-frame clones alone and lacks a portion of them. V and J calls and clone size are those listed in that table; D and trimming were worked out from the DNA. The table lists approximately 100,000 clones, around 84% of them singletons, with approximately 1.8% in the top ten.

The chain combines TRBV19 with TRBJ1-3; TRBD1 matches at 7 bases. This sequence was found in a woman in her 70s with active or convalescent COVID-19. Sequencing was carried out using peripheral blood. The CDR3 DNA is TGTGCCAGCCAGGGGGACTCTGGAAACACCATATATTTT. Protein: CASQGDSGNTIYF.